A selection of T cell receptor beta chains follows, all from one sample in a study of tumor-infiltrating lymphocytes in primary liver carcinoma. TCRdb reanalysed the multiplex PCR reads using MiXCR and keeps one entry per CDR3 protein. The sample contains some 94,000 distinct CDR3 sequences, 55% to 75% of which appear only once. The sequencing sample was made of liver tumor tissue from sampling region 5. All receptors come from a woman aged 55-69 years with primary liver carcinoma and hepatitis B virus infection. CDR3s include the opening cysteine and the closing phenylalanine or tryptophan. The D gene is left open where the match is weak. The size entry is marked missing in some rows and otherwise reads once, few, many or a size class.

d_call cdr3_length j_call v_call clone_size cdr3_aa cdr3_nt
NA 13 TRBJ1-5 TRBV12-3/TRBV12-4 NA CASRKESNQPQLF TGTGCCAGTAGAAAAGAGAGCAATCAGCCCCAGCTTTTT
TRBD2 16 TRBJ2-1 TRBV6-6 many CASRTRAGGPYNEQFF TGTGCCAGCAGAACCAGAGCGGGAGGGCCCTACAATGAGCAGTTCTTC
NA 14 TRBJ2-1 TRBV11-3 NA CASILDHVGNEQFF TGTGCCAGCATCTTAGATCACGTGGGCAATGAGCAGTTCTTC
TRBD1 16 TRBJ1-6 TRBV28 NA CASSTPGQGNNSPLHF TGTGCCAGCAGCACCCCGGGACAGGGTAATAATTCACCCCTCCACTTT
NA 19 TRBJ2-2 TRBV1 NA CTSSQECPLGEDRDGELFF TGCACCAGCAGCCAAGAATGTCCTTTGGGGGAGGACCGAGACGGGGAGCTGTTTTTT
NA 17 TRBJ2-1 TRBV29-1 NA CSVHPANGTSRKSAQLF TGCAGCGTCCACCCGGCTAACGGGACGTCCCGAAAGAGTGCGCAACTCTTC
NA 16 TRBJ2-2 TRBV11-2 medium-sized CASSLWGDTNTGELFF TGTGCCAGCAGCTTATGGGGGGATACGAACACCGGGGAGCTGTTTTTT
TRBD2 15 TRBJ2-3 TRBV29-1 once CSVEPTSGTTDTQYF TGCAGCGTTGAACCGACTAGCGGGACCACAGATACACAGTATTTT
NA 16 TRBJ2-5 TRBV7-9 NA CASILGRIGSQETQYF TGTGCCAGCATCTTAGGTCGGATAGGGTCCCAAGAGACCCAGTACTTC
TRBD1 21 TRBJ2-4 TRBV28 NA CASIFPPRDRGGTGAKNIQYF TGTGCCAGCATCTTCCCGCCCCGGGACAGGGGGGGTACTGGGGCCAAAAACATTCAGTACTTC
NA 13 TRBJ2-3 TRBV6-2/TRBV6-3 NA CTSSYADVVTWYF TGTACCAGCAGTTACGCTGACGTGGTTACGTGGTATTTT
NA 17 TRBJ2-6 TRBV4-1 once CASSHEQWNSKANVLTF TGCGCCAGCAGCCACGAGCAGTGGAATTCTAAGGCCAACGTCCTGACCTTC
NA 13 TRBJ1-1 TRBV18 NA CASSPGGLPEAFF TGTGCCAGCTCACCCGGAGGGCTCCCTGAAGCTTTCTTT
TRBD1 16 TRBJ2-3 TRBV11-2 NA CARSLAGQAITDTLHF TGTGCCAGAAGCTTAGCCGGACAGGCGATCACAGATACGCTGCATTTT
NA 18 TRBJ1-1 TRBV29-1 NA CGVEDLLGYSHRNTETFF TGCGGCGTTGAAGATCTTCTGGGATATAGCCACAGGAACACTGAAACTTTCTTT
TRBD2 16 TRBJ2-1 TRBV24-1 NA CATSELTSGRSVEQFF TGTGCCACCAGTGAGCTCACTAGCGGGAGATCGGTTGAGCAGTTCTTC
TRBD1 14 TRBJ2-7 TRBV5-5 many CASSRGQRYYEQYF TGTGCCAGCAGCCGGGGACAGCGATACTACGAGCAGTACTTC
TRBD2 16 TRBJ2-1 TRBV11-2 NA CAGCLELLAGGAEQFF TGTGCCGGCTGCTTAGAGCTGCTAGCGGGAGGTGCTGAGCAGTTCTTC
NA 14 TRBJ2-1 TRBV6-1 medium-sized CASSRLGSLNEQFF TGTGCCAGCAGTCGCCTAGGTTCGCTCAATGAGCAGTTCTTC
NA 14 TRBJ1-6 TRBV12-3/TRBV12-4 many CASNLGTHNSPLHF TGTGCCAGCAACCTGGGGACACATAATTCACCCCTCCACTTT
NA 15 TRBJ2-1 TRBV11-2 NA CTSSLESGSVSKQFF TGTACCAGCAGCTTAGAGAGTGGGAGTGTGAGTAAGCAGTTCTTC
TRBD2 18 TRBJ2-1 TRBV11-3 once CASSLGQGGRVGYNEQLF TGTGCCAGCAGCTTAGGCCAAGGCGGGAGGGTCGGCTACAATGAGCAGCTCTTC
NA 15 TRBJ2-2 TRBV7-2 NA CASSLTGLVSGELFF TGTGCCAGCAGCTTAACTGGCTTGGTCTCCGGGGAGCTGTTTTTT
NA 16 TRBJ2-2 TRBV12-3/TRBV12-4 NA CASSPRQRSNTGELFF TGTGCCAGTAGTCCCCGACAGAGGTCGAACACCGGGGAGCTGTTTTTT
NA 11 TRBJ2-7 TRBV28 many CASSGPREQYF TGTGCCAGCAGCGGGCCAAGGGAGCAGTACTTC
NA 15 TRBJ2-1 TRBV11-3 NA CASSLGTNGKLQQLF TGTGCCAGCAGCTTAGGAACTAACGGGAAGCTTCAGCAGCTCTTC
TRBD2 16 TRBJ2-1 TRBV28 NA CASRRAGTGGRNEQFF TGTGCTAGCAGACGCGCCGGGACTGGCGGGAGAAATGAGCAGTTCTTC